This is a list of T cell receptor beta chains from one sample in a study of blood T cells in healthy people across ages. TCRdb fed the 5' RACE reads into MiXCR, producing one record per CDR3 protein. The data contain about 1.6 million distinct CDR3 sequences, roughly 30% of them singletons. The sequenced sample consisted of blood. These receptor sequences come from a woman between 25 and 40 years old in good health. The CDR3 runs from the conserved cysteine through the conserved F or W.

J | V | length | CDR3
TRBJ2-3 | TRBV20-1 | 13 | CSAESGHIDTQYF
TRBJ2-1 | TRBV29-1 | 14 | CSVDTGGAGNEQFF
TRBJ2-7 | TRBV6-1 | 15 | CASSKGLAECYEQYF
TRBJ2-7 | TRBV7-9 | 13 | CASSEDVGYEQYF
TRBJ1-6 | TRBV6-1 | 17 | CASSEAAGGAYNSPLHF
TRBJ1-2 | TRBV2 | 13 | CASKSQGMDGYTF
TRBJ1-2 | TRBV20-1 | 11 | CGPGQEGGYTF
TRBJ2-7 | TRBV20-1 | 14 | CSALRQVGGGEQYF
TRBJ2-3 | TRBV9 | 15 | CASSPSGSLTDTQYF
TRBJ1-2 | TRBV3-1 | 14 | CASSQDRGWYGYTF
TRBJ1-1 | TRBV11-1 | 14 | CASSFRRLAREAFF
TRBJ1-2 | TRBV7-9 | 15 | CASSSWDRAVHGYTF
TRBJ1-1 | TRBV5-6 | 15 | CASSLARAGNTEAFF
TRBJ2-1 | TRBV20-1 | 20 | CSAAPGPSGALGVGYNEQFF
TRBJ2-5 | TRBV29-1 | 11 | CSGVGEETQYF
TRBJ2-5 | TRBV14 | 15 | CASSQGDRGEETQYF
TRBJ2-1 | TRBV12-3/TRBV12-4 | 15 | CASSSSGSGNNEQFF
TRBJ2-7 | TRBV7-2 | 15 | CASSFTSGMVHEQYF
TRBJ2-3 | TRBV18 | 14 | CASSPQDSTDTQYF
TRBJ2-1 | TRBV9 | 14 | CASSAWTGRDEQFF
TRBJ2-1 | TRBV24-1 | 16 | CATSDPQGRPYNEQFF
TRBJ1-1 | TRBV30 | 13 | CAWLGGWDTEAFF
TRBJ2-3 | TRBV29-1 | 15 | CGVGVAGGSTDTQYF
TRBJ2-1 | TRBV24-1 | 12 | CATETGYNEQFF
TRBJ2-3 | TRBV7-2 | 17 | CASRTIPGTKSTDTQYF
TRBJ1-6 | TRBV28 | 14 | CASSFNRGGSPLHF
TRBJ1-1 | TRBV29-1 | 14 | CSVEARKGGTEAFF
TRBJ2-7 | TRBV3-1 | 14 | CASSQEKLAYEQYF
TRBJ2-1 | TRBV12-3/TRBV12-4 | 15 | CASTLFLSSYNEQFF
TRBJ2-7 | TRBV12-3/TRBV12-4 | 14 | CASSLTGTSYEQYF
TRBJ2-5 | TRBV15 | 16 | CATSREGGGYQETQYF
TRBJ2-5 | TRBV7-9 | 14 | CASSLYPNQETQYF
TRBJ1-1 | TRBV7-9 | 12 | CASSLRQEQAFF
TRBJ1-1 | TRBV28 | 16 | CASSPSSRAENTEAFF
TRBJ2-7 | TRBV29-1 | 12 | CSAEGDRREQYF
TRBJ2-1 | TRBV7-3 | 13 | CASSYSLVGEQFF
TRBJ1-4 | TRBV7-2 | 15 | CASSPHGGSNEKLFF